These T cell receptor beta chains were read from a single sample in a study of blood T cell repertoires in COVID-19. The data were produced by immunoSEQ multiplex PCR, yet TCRdb's version contains in-frame clones alone and is incomplete. The repertoire consists of about 260,000 clones, with about 87% occurring once and the leading ten covering 9.5% to 13%. The sequencing sample was made of peripheral blood. All receptors derive from a woman aged 70-85 years with COVID-19, enrolled during active disease. The CDR3 runs from the conserved cysteine through the conserved F or W. Fields, in order: clone size, D gene, V gene, J gene, CDR3 protein, CDR3 DNA. A D gene is named only where the DNA matches it firmly. Clone size, where shown, is once, few, many, or a class for clones that have expanded.

NA	TRBD1	TRBV19	TRBJ1-5	CASNTGANQPQHF	TGTGCCAGTAACACAGGGGCTAATCAGCCCCAGCATTTT
NA	NA	TRBV27	TRBJ2-7	CASSLSGVYSYEQYF	TGTGCCAGCAGTTTATCGGGAGTTTACTCCTACGAGCAGTACTTC
few	NA	TRBV28	TRBJ2-7	CASSFPAGVYEQYF	TGTGCCAGCAGTTTTCCCGCAGGGGTCTACGAGCAGTACTTC
NA	NA	TRBV18	TRBJ2-5	CASSPGETQYF	TGTGCCAGCTCACCTGGCGAGACCCAGTACTTC
NA	NA	TRBV9	TRBJ1-4	CASSVAKGPPHNEKLFF	TGTGCCAGCAGCGTAGCAAAGGGGCCTCCCCATAATGAAAAACTGTTTTTT
NA	TRBD1	TRBV30	TRBJ1-4	CAWSVPWGTDGFGYEKLFF	TGTGCCTGGAGTGTACCATGGGGGACAGATGGATTCGGTTACGAAAAACTGTTTTTT
NA	NA	TRBV28	TRBJ2-7	CASSFGGHPYEQYF	TGTGCCAGCAGTTTTGGGGGACACCCCTACGAGCAGTACTTC
NA	NA	TRBV15	TRBJ1-5	CATSTSGDQPQHF	TGTGCCACCAGCACGTCCGGGGATCAGCCCCAGCATTTT
NA	TRBD1	TRBV28	TRBJ1-1	CASSLPGQKEAFF	TGTGCCAGCAGTTTACCGGGACAGAAGGAAGCTTTCTTT
once	TRBD1	TRBV25-1	TRBJ2-3	CASSDWTGTDTQYF	TGTGCCAGCAGTGATTGGACAGGGACAGATACGCAGTATTTT
few	NA	TRBV6-1	TRBJ1-2	CASSEGEAYGYTF	TGTGCCAGCAGTGAAGGGGAGGCCTATGGCTACACCTTC
NA	NA	TRBV9	TRBJ1-1	CASSAQGPVNTEAFF	TGTGCCAGCAGCGCACAGGGACCGGTGAACACTGAAGCTTTCTTT
once	NA	TRBV11-2	TRBJ1-2	CASSLVMEDGYTF	TGTGCCAGCAGCTTAGTTATGGAGGATGGCTACACCTTC
NA	NA	TRBV27	TRBJ1-6	CASSLQSSYNSPLHF	TGTGCCAGCAGTTTACAGTCCTCCTATAATTCACCCCTCCACTTT
few	TRBD1	TRBV7-2	TRBJ2-1	CASSPRGQGDNEQFF	TGTGCCAGCAGCCCGAGGGGACAGGGGGACAATGAGCAGTTCTTC
NA	NA	TRBV12-3/TRBV12-4	TRBJ2-7	CASSQGGLYEQYF	TGTGCCAGCAGCCAGGGAGGTCTCTACGAGCAGTACTTC
NA	TRBD1	TRBV3-1/TRBV3-2	TRBJ1-1	CASSQELATQGGTEAFF	TGTGCCAGCAGCCAAGAACTGGCGACGCAGGGGGGCACTGAAGCTTTCTTT
NA	NA	TRBV11-2	TRBJ1-1	CASSFGFEAFF	TGTGCCAGCAGCTTTGGCTTTGAAGCTTTCTTT
NA	TRBD1	TRBV27	TRBJ2-2	CASSPVTGGLAVNTGELFF	TGTGCCAGCAGTCCCGTGACAGGGGGGCTAGCGGTTAACACCGGGGAGCTGTTTTTT
NA	NA	TRBV24-1	TRBJ1-2	CATSDSGTPTHGYTF	TGTGCCACCAGTGATTCGGGGACACCTACCCATGGCTACACCTTC
NA	NA	TRBV2	TRBJ2-4	CASSIYRVGRDIQYF	TGTGCCAGCAGCATCTACAGGGTCGGACGGGACATTCAGTACTTC
NA	NA	TRBV27	TRBJ2-2	CASSLSLGGNTGELFF	TGTGCCAGCAGTTTATCTCTCGGGGGTAACACCGGGGAGCTGTTTTTT
NA	NA	TRBV19	TRBJ2-5	CASSIVLGGPKQETQYF	TGTGCCAGTAGTATCGTTCTCGGGGGTCCCAAACAAGAGACCCAGTACTTC
NA	NA	TRBV3-1/TRBV3-2	TRBJ1-6	CASSPRTGIRPLHF	TGTGCCAGCAGCCCACGGACCGGGATAAGGCCCCTCCACTTT
NA	NA	TRBV28	TRBJ2-6	CASSFRSGANVLTF	TGTGCCAGCAGTTTCAGGTCTGGGGCCAACGTCCTGACTTTC
NA	NA	TRBV28	TRBJ1-2	CASSLRGYGYTF	TGTGCCAGCAGTTTACGCGGCTATGGCTACACCTTC
few	TRBD2	TRBV5-6	TRBJ2-7	CASSLGVGAGATYEQYF	TGTGCCAGCAGCTTGGGAGTAGGAGCGGGAGCGACCTACGAGCAGTACTTC
NA	TRBD1	TRBV28	TRBJ1-5	CASSFETGGTGANQPQHF	TGTGCCAGCAGTTTCGAGACCGGCGGGACAGGGGCCAATCAGCCCCAGCATTTT
NA	TRBD1	TRBV10-3	TRBJ2-5	CASGTGTRGETQYF	TGTGCCAGCGGGACAGGGACCAGGGGAGAGACCCAGTACTTC
NA	TRBD1	TRBV5-5	TRBJ2-3	CASIWRDRGTDTQYF	TGTGCCAGCATTTGGAGGGACAGGGGAACAGATACGCAGTATTTT
NA	NA	TRBV4-2	TRBJ1-2	CASSPAYGAPYTF	TGTGCCAGCAGCCCAGCTTATGGGGCTCCTTACACCTTC
NA	TRBD1	TRBV4-1	TRBJ1-4	CASSQGDREYEKLFF	TGCGCCAGCAGCCAAGGGGACAGGGAGTATGAAAAACTGTTTTTT
NA	NA	TRBV27	TRBJ2-5	CASWSGETQYF	TGTGCCAGCTGGTCGGGGGAGACCCAGTACTTC
NA	TRBD1	TRBV6-6	TRBJ1-6	CASLGAGGRSPLHF	TGTGCCAGCCTTGGGGCAGGGGGACGTTCACCCCTCCACTTT
NA	TRBD1	TRBV7-3	TRBJ2-1	CASSLDGTGLYNEQFF	TGTGCCAGCAGCTTAGATGGGACAGGGTTATACAATGAGCAGTTCTTC
NA	NA	TRBV5-1	TRBJ1-1	CASSLDNAGSQAFF	TGCGCCAGCAGCTTGGATAACGCAGGATCGCAGGCTTTCTTT
NA	TRBD2	TRBV28	TRBJ2-3	CASSFNRPGGDTQYF	TGTGCCAGCAGTTTCAATAGGCCGGGAGGGGATACGCAGTATTTT
NA	TRBD1	TRBV5-1	TRBJ1-4	CASSYGQEGNEKLFF	TGCGCCAGCAGCTACGGACAGGAGGGGAATGAAAAACTGTTTTTT
NA	NA	TRBV20-1	TRBJ2-3	CSARVADTQYF	TGCAGTGCTAGGGTAGCGGATACGCAGTATTTT
NA	TRBD1	TRBV28	TRBJ1-5	CAIPGQGDQPQHF	TGTGCCATCCCGGGACAGGGGGATCAGCCCCAGCATTTT
NA	NA	TRBV6-2/TRBV6-3	TRBJ2-5	CASSPRSGVETQYF	TGTGCCAGCAGTCCCCGGTCCGGGGTAGAGACCCAGTACTTC
NA	TRBD1	TRBV5-4	TRBJ2-7	CASSLENSGQAYF	TGTGCCAGCAGCTTGGAAAATTCGGGACAGGCGTACTTC
NA	TRBD1	TRBV18	TRBJ1-5	CASSPQGADQPQHF	TGTGCCAGCTCACCACAGGGGGCCGATCAGCCCCAGCATTTT
NA	TRBD2	TRBV7-8	TRBJ2-1	CASSASGMVYNEQFF	TGTGCCAGCAGCGCTAGCGGGATGGTCTACAATGAGCAGTTCTTC